A selection of T cell receptor beta chains follows, all from one sample in a study of T cells after yellow fever vaccination. TCRdb independently ran MiXCR on the 5' RACE reads; one entry per CDR3 protein. The sample shows a few hundred thousand distinct CDR3 sequences, around 4.5% of them seen only once. Sequencing used PBMCs, obtained 15 days after the yellow fever booster vaccination. These receptors came from a man aged 18 to 29 who received the YFV17D yellow fever vaccine. CDR3s include the opening cysteine and the closing phenylalanine or tryptophan. D genes are given only for firm matches. Size values are once, few and many counts, or a class for expanded clones, and some rows have none.

CDR3 DNA,CDR3 protein,J gene,clone size,V gene,D gene
TGTGCCAGCAGTGGACAGGGAGGGAAGGAGACCCAGTACTTC,CASSGQGGKETQYF,TRBJ2-5,few,TRBV2,-
TGTGCCAGCACGAAGGGCATGGAAGATACGCAGTATTTT,CASTKGMEDTQYF,TRBJ2-3,-,TRBV12-3/TRBV12-4,-
TGTGCCAGCAGCTTTACTAGCGGGGGGGAGCAGTATTTT,CASSFTSGGEQYF,TRBJ2-3,many,TRBV7-2,TRBD2
TGTGCCGTCAACAGGGGACCTAATTCACCCCTCCACTTT,CAVNRGPNSPLHF,TRBJ1-6,many,TRBV10-3,TRBD1
TGTGCCAGCAGTTTGGTGGGTCATCGGACTAATGAAAAACTGTTTTTT,CASSLVGHRTNEKLFF,TRBJ1-4,-,TRBV28,-
TGTGCCAGCAGTTACCCCAAAAACTCTGGGGCCAACGTCCTGACTTTC,CASSYPKNSGANVLTF,TRBJ2-6,few,TRBV6-2/TRBV6-3,-
TGTGCCAGCAGCGTAGCTGTGGGAGAGACCCAGTACTTC,CASSVAVGETQYF,TRBJ2-5,many,TRBV9,-
TGTGCCAGCAATTCTTTCGGGGGGTTTACAGATACGCAGTATTTT,CASNSFGGFTDTQYF,TRBJ2-3,few,TRBV27,TRBD2
TGTGCCTGTCGCCGGGAGACAGCACTACAAGGAGCTTTCTTT,CACRRETALQGAFF,TRBJ1-1,many,TRBV30,-
TGTGCCAGCAGTTTATCGCTTGGTAGTGTCACAGATACGCAGTATTTT,CASSLSLGSVTDTQYF,TRBJ2-3,many,TRBV27,-
TGTGCCAGCAGCCCATTCCGGGACAGTCAATCCCGGGAGACCCAGTACTTC,CASSPFRDSQSRETQYF,TRBJ2-5,many,TRBV11-2,TRBD1
TGTGCCAGCAGCCAATGGGCGGGGGCGCCCCAAGAGACCCAGTACTTC,CASSQWAGAPQETQYF,TRBJ2-5,few,TRBV14,-
TGTGCCAGCAGCCAATGGACAGGGTCATGGAATCTAGCCAAAAACATTCAGTACTTC,CASSQWTGSWNLAKNIQYF,TRBJ2-4,few,TRBV7-9,TRBD1
TGCGCCAGCAGCCAAGTAGAAGGGGCTTCAGAGGCCCAGCATTTT,CASSQVEGASEAQHF,TRBJ1-5,few,TRBV4-1,-
TGCGCCAGCAGCTCAGGGACAGGGGGATTTATTCAGTACTTC,CASSSGTGGFIQYF,TRBJ2-4,many,TRBV5-1,TRBD1
TGTGCCAGCAGTTACTCGATCGTGGGGAATGAGCAGTTCTTC,CASSYSIVGNEQFF,TRBJ2-1,few,TRBV6-2/TRBV6-3,-
TGCGCCAGCAGCCAAGAGTCCCCCGGGGTCGGGGAGCTGTTTTTT,CASSQESPGVGELFF,TRBJ2-2,-,TRBV4-3,-
TGCGCCAGCAGCATAGCGTCGGCAAGCACAGATACGCAGTATTTT,CASSIASASTDTQYF,TRBJ2-3,many,TRBV5-1,-
TGTGCCAGCAGCTCGACAGGGGGGACTCACAATGAGCAGTTCTTC,CASSSTGGTHNEQFF,TRBJ2-1,few,TRBV7-8,TRBD1
TGCGCCAGCAGCTTGGGGGCGACAGACACAGATACGCAGTATTTT,CASSLGATDTDTQYF,TRBJ2-3,many,TRBV5-1,-
TGTGCCAGCAGTTGGGGATCGGGTGGCTACACCTTC,CASSWGSGGYTF,TRBJ1-2,many,TRBV7-9,-
TGCAGTGCTAGTACGGCAGTTAGAGATACGCAGTATTTT,CSASTAVRDTQYF,TRBJ2-3,-,TRBV20-1,-
TGCGCCAGCAGCCAAGTAGGGGGGCCTAGTGAGACCCAGTACTTC,CASSQVGGPSETQYF,TRBJ2-5,many,TRBV4-1,-
TGTGCCAGCAGCCGTGACAGGGCATCAACCTACGAGCAGTACTTC,CASSRDRASTYEQYF,TRBJ2-7,many,TRBV7-9,TRBD1
TGCGCCAGCAGCTTGGCGGGTAGGACCACAGATACGCAGTATTTT,CASSLAGRTTDTQYF,TRBJ2-3,few,TRBV5-1,-
TGTGCCATCCGACAGGGCATCGAGCAGTACTTC,CAIRQGIEQYF,TRBJ2-7,many,TRBV10-3,TRBD1
TGTGCCAGCAGGCTAGGGGGCGGGGCGGGAGAGACCCAGTACTTC,CASRLGGGAGETQYF,TRBJ2-5,few,TRBV7-2,-
TGTGCCAGCAGCTTAGAGGTCCACGAGCAGTACTTC,CASSLEVHEQYF,TRBJ2-7,-,TRBV7-9,-
TGCAGTGCTAGAGATGGGGAAGAGACCCAGTACTTC,CSARDGEETQYF,TRBJ2-5,-,TRBV20-1,-
TGTGCCAGCAGTTTACCGGAGATCTCGGAGTATGGCTACACCTTC,CASSLPEISEYGYTF,TRBJ1-2,many,TRBV12-3/TRBV12-4,-
TGCAGTGCTCGGCCAGTACCAGAGAGCAATACAGATACGCAGTATTTT,CSARPVPESNTDTQYF,TRBJ2-3,many,TRBV20-1,-
TGTGCCAGCACAATCAGGGGAGTCGATGAAAAACTGTTTTTT,CASTIRGVDEKLFF,TRBJ1-4,few,TRBV28,-
TGTGCCTGGAGTTGGACGGGAGAGGGTGAAGCTTTCTTT,CAWSWTGEGEAFF,TRBJ1-1,-,TRBV30,-
TGTGCCAGCAGCTTGGGGACAGGGGGCAACCAAGAGACCCAGTACTTC,CASSLGTGGNQETQYF,TRBJ2-5,many,TRBV7-7,TRBD1
TGTGCCAGCAGACCCGGGAGGGTGCAAGAGACCCAGTACTTC,CASRPGRVQETQYF,TRBJ2-5,-,TRBV6-6,TRBD2
TGTGCCAGCAGTTACCCCGGAGCCGGGGGCCCTCGGAATGAGCAGTTCTTC,CASSYPGAGGPRNEQFF,TRBJ2-1,few,TRBV6-6,-
TGTGCCAGCAGCGAACCGCGACAGGGTTATAGCATTCAGTACTTC,CASSEPRQGYSIQYF,TRBJ2-4,many,TRBV12-3/TRBV12-4,TRBD1
TGTGCCAGCAGCTCCGTCCGACAGGGCTATGGCTACACCTTC,CASSSVRQGYGYTF,TRBJ1-2,many,TRBV11-2,TRBD1
TGTGCCAGCAGCCCATCCTGGGGACAGTCTGGACCCGGGCAGTTCTTC,CASSPSWGQSGPGQFF,TRBJ2-1,-,TRBV7-2,TRBD1
TGTGCCAGCAGGCCCGAGGGGGACAGAGACCAGCCCCAGCATTTT,CASRPEGDRDQPQHF,TRBJ1-5,-,TRBV12-3/TRBV12-4,TRBD1
TGTGCCAGCAGCCTCGGCGGTGGGGGGAACACCGGGGAGCTGTTTTTT,CASSLGGGGNTGELFF,TRBJ2-2,many,TRBV7-2,-
TGTGCCAGCAGCTTTCCAGGGAAATCAGATACGCAGTATTTT,CASSFPGKSDTQYF,TRBJ2-3,many,TRBV11-1,-
TGTGCCAGCAGCCCCCTAGGAGCGGACACTGAAGCTTTCTTT,CASSPLGADTEAFF,TRBJ1-1,many,TRBV12-3/TRBV12-4,-
TGCAGCGTCGGACAGCTATATGGCTACACCTTC,CSVGQLYGYTF,TRBJ1-2,many,TRBV29-1,-
TGCGCCAGCAGCCGCAGCGATGAGCAGTTCTTC,CASSRSDEQFF,TRBJ2-1,-,TRBV5-1,-
TGTGCCAGCAGCCTTTTAGCGGGGGGGGTTTCTGATGAGCAGTTCTTC,CASSLLAGGVSDEQFF,TRBJ2-1,few,TRBV3-1,TRBD2
TGCGCCAGCAGCTCGGGACAGAGGTATAATTCACCCCTCCACTTT,CASSSGQRYNSPLHF,TRBJ1-6,many,TRBV5-1,TRBD1
TGCGCCAGCAGCTTACGGGGGGGGCGCACTGAAGCTTTCTTT,CASSLRGGRTEAFF,TRBJ1-1,many,TRBV4-1,-
TGTGCCAGCAGTTTAAGATCCCAGGGCGGCACAGATACGCAGTATTTT,CASSLRSQGGTDTQYF,TRBJ2-3,-,TRBV12-3/TRBV12-4,-
TGTGCCAGCAGCTTAGTTCTTAGCGGGGACCATCGGGATACGCAGTATTTT,CASSLVLSGDHRDTQYF,TRBJ2-3,many,TRBV7-9,TRBD2